The rows below give T cell receptor beta chains drawn from one sample of a study of blood T cells in healthy people across ages. TCRdb reprocessed the 5' RACE reads via MiXCR and lists one record per CDR3 protein. The table lists more than 650,000 distinct CDR3 sequences, around 25% of them singletons. These data were likewise used in another study, on T cells of mothers and their children.

Sequenced sample: blood. The receptors were sampled from a boy younger than 18 in good health. CDR3s include the opening cysteine and the closing phenylalanine or tryptophan. D genes are given only for firm matches. Expanded clones get a size class; other rows say once, few or many, or leave the size out.

v_gene: TRBV28; d_gene: NA; j_gene: TRBJ2-7; abundance: NA; CDR3aa: CASSSFRQKGTSYEQYF; CDR3nt: TGTGCCAGCAGTTCCTTCCGTCAGAAGGGAACCTCCTACGAGCAGTACTTC
v_gene: TRBV7-6; d_gene: NA; j_gene: TRBJ1-4; abundance: few; CDR3aa: CASSNYLRGTNEKLFF; CDR3nt: TGTGCCAGCAGTAACTATCTTAGGGGAACTAATGAAAAACTGTTTTTT
v_gene: TRBV12-3/TRBV12-4; d_gene: NA; j_gene: TRBJ1-5; abundance: few; CDR3aa: CASSLAQAGNQPQHF; CDR3nt: TGTGCCAGCAGTTTAGCACAGGCGGGCAATCAGCCCCAGCATTTT
v_gene: TRBV12-3/TRBV12-4; d_gene: NA; j_gene: TRBJ1-1; abundance: NA; CDR3aa: CASRTSLPEAFF; CDR3nt: TGTGCCAGCAGGACCTCGCTCCCCGAAGCTTTCTTT
v_gene: TRBV27; d_gene: TRBD1; j_gene: TRBJ1-3; abundance: NA; CDR3aa: CASSRTGTGGNTIYF; CDR3nt: TGTGCCAGCAGTAGGACCGGGACAGGGGGAAACACCATATATTTT
v_gene: TRBV27; d_gene: NA; j_gene: TRBJ1-5; abundance: few; CDR3aa: CASSLSSGSNQPQHF; CDR3nt: TGTGCCAGCAGTTTATCTTCGGGGAGCAATCAGCCCCAGCATTTT
v_gene: TRBV27; d_gene: NA; j_gene: TRBJ2-7; abundance: NA; CDR3aa: CASGRGGLSYEQYF; CDR3nt: TGTGCCAGCGGGCGCGGGGGCCTCTCCTACGAGCAGTACTTC
v_gene: TRBV5-1; d_gene: NA; j_gene: TRBJ2-5; abundance: NA; CDR3aa: CASSVGQPGEAQYF; CDR3nt: TGCGCCAGCAGCGTGGGACAGCCGGGAGAGGCCCAGTACTTC
v_gene: TRBV2; d_gene: NA; j_gene: TRBJ2-6; abundance: many; CDR3aa: CASSEERSGANVLTF; CDR3nt: TGTGCCAGCAGTGAAGAGAGATCTGGGGCCAACGTCCTGACTTTC
v_gene: TRBV12-3/TRBV12-4; d_gene: TRBD1; j_gene: TRBJ1-2; abundance: few; CDR3aa: CASGQGARGYTF; CDR3nt: TGTGCCAGTGGACAGGGGGCGCGGGGCTACACCTTC